The 3 T cell receptor beta chains in this list originate from one sample, sequenced in a study of beta chain features in type 1 diabetes. Every bit of the isolated RNA underwent reverse transcription, so sequencing read expressed TCRB transcripts. The assay was immunoSEQ multiplex PCR, and TCRdb's table has in-frame clones only and misses some. There are 120,000 to 150,000 clones in the sample; 8% to 13% occur only once, and approximately 1.3% lies in the top ten. The material sequenced was naive CD4+ T cells from blood. These receptors were collected from a man younger than 35 in good health.

This chain links TRBV30 with TRBJ2-3; 9 nucleotides line up with TRBD2. Germline V CDR1 and CDR2: GTSNPN, SVGIG (reference sequence). The V and J ends lost 8 bases and 2 bases, in that order; junction bases with no gene match: 5. The CDR3 is made up of 13 amino acids. CDR3 coding DNA: TGTGCCGTTTTAGCGGGGGCCACAGATACGCAGTATTTT. Protein: CAVLAGATDTQYF.

The chain couples TRBV21-1 to TRBJ1-3; the table assigns TRBD1, which was not confirmed against the DNA. TRBV21-1 is shown as a pseudogene. The CDR3 length is 13 residues. The DNA for the CDR3 is TGTGCCAGACAGGGAAGATCTGGAAACACCATATATTTT. Amino acids: CARQGRSGNTIYF.

CDR3 coding DNA: TGTGCCAGCAGCCTACAGGGGCGGGGAGAGACCCAGTACTTC. It specifies CASSLQGRGETQYF. The chain uses TRBV7-7 and TRBJ2-5; tentatively, D is TRBD1 (7 bases). Trimming left V 5 bases short and J 4 bases short, with 14 bases between. Per the germline V gene, CDR1 is SSHAT and CDR2 is FNYEAQ (reference sequence). CDR3 length equals 14 residues.